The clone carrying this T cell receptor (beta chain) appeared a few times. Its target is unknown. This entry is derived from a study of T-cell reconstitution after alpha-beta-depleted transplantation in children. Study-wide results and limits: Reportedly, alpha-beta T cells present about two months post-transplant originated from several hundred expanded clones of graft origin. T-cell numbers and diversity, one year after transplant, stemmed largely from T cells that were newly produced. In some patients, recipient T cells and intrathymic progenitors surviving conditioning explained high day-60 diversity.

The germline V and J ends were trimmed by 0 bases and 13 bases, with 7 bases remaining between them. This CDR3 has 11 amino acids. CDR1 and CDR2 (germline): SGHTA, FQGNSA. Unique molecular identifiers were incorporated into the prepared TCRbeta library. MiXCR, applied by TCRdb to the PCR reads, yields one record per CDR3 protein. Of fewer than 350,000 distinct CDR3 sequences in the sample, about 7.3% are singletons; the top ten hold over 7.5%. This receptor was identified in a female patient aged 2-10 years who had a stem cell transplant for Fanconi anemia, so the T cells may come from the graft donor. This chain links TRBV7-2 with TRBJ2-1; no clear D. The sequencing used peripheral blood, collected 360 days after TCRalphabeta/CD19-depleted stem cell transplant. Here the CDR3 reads CASSLARKQFF. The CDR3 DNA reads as TGTGCCAGCAGCTTAGCAAGGAAACAGTTCTTC. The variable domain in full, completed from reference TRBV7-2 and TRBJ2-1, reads GAGVSQSPSNKVTEKGKDVELRCDPISGHTALYWYRQSLGQGLEFLIYFQGNSAPDKSGLPSDRFSAERTGGSVSTLTIQRTQQEDSAVYLCASSLARKQFFGPGTRLTVL.